A single sample is the source of the 9 T cell receptor beta chains below, sequenced in a study of blood T cell dynamics during melanoma immunotherapy (TCRdb year 2020). The method was the immunoSEQ multiplex PCR assay. The table was pulled from immuneACCESS by TCRdb, which kept in-frame rearrangements only. Such tables lose some clones; where checked, under half of the loss comes from unresolved V genes, and the rest has no known cause. Present in this sample are approximately 4,900 clones, roughly 90% of which were seen just once. The ten largest account for about 33% of the sample. According to the study, the label for this sample's time point signals: week 3, after first cycle of checkpoint inhibitor. The specimen was blood, collected from a patient treated with checkpoint blockade. These receptors came from a human donor with melanoma.

The chain links TRBV9 to TRBJ2-3, with a weak D call TRBD2 (6 bases). The CDR3 has 15 residues. The germline CDR1 and CDR2 sequences are SGDLS and YYNGEE. The germline V and J ends were trimmed by 7 bases and 2 bases, with 17 bases remaining between them. The CDR3 spells CASGFSGSSTDTQYF. Written as DNA, the CDR3 is TGTGCCAGCGGGTTTTCCGGGAGCTCCACAGATACGCAGTATTTT.

In this sample, this clone turned up once. The chain joins TRBV10-2 to TRBJ1-1; no definite D call. Germline CDR1 is WSHSY and CDR2 is SAAADI. V was trimmed by 8 bases and J by 1 base, leaving 8 bases between them. There are 12 residues in the CDR3. As DNA, the CDR3 is TGCGCCAGCCTGGACGGGAACACTGAAGCTTTCTTT. This sequence encodes CASLDGNTEAFF.

Remarks on this clone: Relative to the germline gene, one junction end is altered; a read error may explain this. V and J are TRBV20-1 and TRBJ2-5; maybe TRBD2 (5 bases). The germline CDR1 and CDR2 sequences are DFQATT and SNEGSKA (reference sequence). CDR3 length equals 11 residues. CDR3 nucleotide sequence: TGCAGCGCTACGGAGGAGGAGACCCAGTACTTC. This translates into CSATEEETQYF.

The chain links TRBV5-5 to TRBJ2-5, with D perhaps given as TRBD1 or TRBD2 (6 bases each). Germline-derived CDR1 and CDR2 are SGHKS and YYEKEE (reference sequence). V was pared by 0 bases and J by 3 bases, with 15 bases between. CDR3 size: 16 residues. The CDR3 reads CASSLGLRGREETQYF. DNA of the CDR3: TGTGCCAGCAGCTTGGGATTACGGGGGCGGGAAGAGACCCAGTACTTC.

The genes are TRBV18 and TRBJ1-1, with unresolved D. This CDR3 has 15 amino acids. Deletions cut 2 bases from V and 4 bases from J, with 14 bases between. In germline, CDR1 is KGHSH, CDR2 LQKENI. CDR3 DNA: TGTGCCAGCTCACCATCGCGCCTTTTGGTCACTGAAGCTTTCTTT. Its protein product is CASSPSRLLVTEAFF.

V is TRBV6-1 and J is TRBJ2-2; a possible D gene is TRBD1 (5 bases). This CDR3 has 12 amino acids. V shed 6 bases and J shed 5 bases, with 7 bases lying between them. The germline CDR1 and CDR2 sequences are MNHNS and SASEGT. Here the CDR3 DNA reads TGTGCCAGCAGCCAGGGAACCGGGGAGCTGTTTTTT. Translating gives CASSQGTGELFF.

The chain's CDR3 is CASSPGGTGAYGYTF. The CDR3, as DNA: TGTGCCAGCTCACCAGGAGGGACAGGCGCCTATGGCTACACCTTC. The chain uses TRBV18 and TRBJ1-2; the match to TRBD1 covers 8 bases. The ends lost 2 bases at V and 4 bases at J; junction bases unmatched: 6. This CDR3 comprises 15 residues. From germline, CDR1 is KGHSH and CDR2 LQKENI.

The genes are TRBV19 and TRBJ1-1; D ambiguous. The CDR3 has 14 residues. Germline V gene lookup returns CDR1 LNHDA and CDR2 SQIVND (reference sequence). V lost 3 bases to trimming and J lost 1 base, with 9 bases between them. The CDR3 nucleotides are TGTGCCAGTAGTATCCGACCACCGAACACTGAAGCTTTCTTT. Its translation: CASSIRPPNTEAFF.

The chain recombines TRBV6-5 with TRBJ1-2; D remains unclear. Germline CDR1 is MNHEY and CDR2 is SVGAGI. Deletions cut 3 bases from V and 2 bases from J, with 10 bases between. The CDR3 loop spans 14 amino acids. The CDR3 sequence: CASSYLGNNYGYTF. The CDR3 region has the DNA TGTGCCAGCAGTTATTTGGGCAACAACTATGGCTACACCTTC.